Shown below are 9 T cell receptor beta chains from a single sample sequenced in a study of T cells in Graves' hyperthyroidism and ophthalmopathy. There were TCR beta CDR3 regions amplified from RNA transcripts. A set of HTBI primers served as the primers for a first-round RT-PCR of the TCR CDR3. TCRdb redid the calling of the multiplex PCR reads with MiXCR, one entry per CDR3 protein. This sample has some 530,000 distinct CDR3 sequences, with under 25% found just once. The sequenced sample was blood. These receptors came from a woman aged 70-85 years with Graves' ophthalmopathy.

A few counts support this clonotype. The chain combines TRBV20-1 with TRBJ1-2, with unresolved D. V lost 1 base, J lost 3 bases, and 12 bases lay in between. This CDR3 has 14 residues. Germline CDR1 reads DFQATT; CDR2 reads SNEGSKA (reference sequence). The CDR3 sequence: CSARGPSGYYGYTF. Written as DNA, the CDR3 is TGCAGTGCTAGAGGTCCATCAGGTTACTATGGCTACACCTTC.

V gene TRBV20-1 combines with J gene TRBJ2-4; the D gene is possibly TRBD2 (5 bases). The CDR3 length is 15 residues. V shed 6 bases and J shed 0 bases, with 15 bases lying between them. Germline loops: CDR1 DFQATT, CDR2 SNEGSKA (reference sequence). CDR3 nucleotide sequence: TGCAGTGCCCCTCTGTGGGAGACAGCCAAAAACATTCAGTACTTC. Its protein is CSAPLWETAKNIQYF.

In its sample, this clonotype was seen many times. The chain carries TRBV12-3 or TRBV12-4 and TRBJ1-6; D perhaps matches TRBD1 (5 bases). V lost 5 bases and J 6 bases, leaving 17 bases between the germline ends. The CDR3 is made up of 16 amino acids. CDR3 coding DNA: TGTGCCAGCAGTCCGGGACTTACGACCGTTAATTCACCCCTCCACTTT. Residues: CASSPGLTTVNSPLHF.

This clonotype has just a few counts. V and J are TRBV20-1 and TRBJ2-7; 12 bases are a match to TRBD2. The CDR3 covers 14 residues. V dropped 5 bases and J dropped 3; count of bases not matched to a gene: 5. Germline V lookup: CDR1 DFQATT, CDR2 SNEGSKA (reference sequence). As DNA, the CDR3 is TGCAGTGCTCCCCGACTAGCGGGAGACTACGAGCAGTACTTC. Encoded protein: CSAPRLAGDYEQYF.

This clonotype has more than one count but fewer than ten. The chain is built from TRBV3-1 and TRBJ1-5; D remains ambiguous. Germline CDR1 and CDR2: LGHDT and YNNKEL (reference sequence). The V end lost 1 base, the J end lost 5 bases, and 18 bases lay between the germline ends. This CDR3 is built from 17 residues. The DNA for the CDR3 is TGTGCCAGCAGCCAAGGGTTGCAGTCGGGCGAGTATCAGCCCCAGCATTTT. It is translated as CASSQGLQSGEYQPQHF. Looking up the rest from reference TRBV3-1 and TRBJ1-5 gives the full variable domain: DTAVSQTPKYLVTQMGNDKSIKCEQNLGHDTMYWYKQDSKKFLKIMFSYNNKELIINETVPNRFSPKSPDKAHLNLHINSLELGDSAVYFCASSQGLQSGEYQPQHFGDGTRLSIL.

In this sample, this clonotype turned up many times. J is TRBJ2-3 and V is TRBV2; D not resolved. The CDR3 extends over 15 amino acids. The germline V gene encodes CDR1 SNHLY and CDR2 FYNNEI. Trimming stripped 0 bases from V and 2 bases from J, with 9 bases between. The CDR3 DNA reads as TGTGCCAGCAGTGAAGCGCCGGCGCTCACAGATACGCAGTATTTT. Its translation is CASSEAPALTDTQYF.

This clonotype was picked up many times. The rearrangement uses TRBV7-2 and TRBJ2-1; D is unresolved. V lost 0 bases, J lost 5 bases, and 11 bases lay in between. Germline V gene data show CDR1 as SGHTA and CDR2 as FQGNSA. The CDR3 length is 15 residues. The CDR3 loop is CASSLAASGHNEQFF. The DNA for the CDR3 is TGTGCCAGCAGCTTAGCGGCTAGTGGGCACAATGAGCAGTTCTTC.

CDR3 amino acids: CASSPPMGDTQYF. CDR3 in DNA: TGTGCCAGCTCACCACCGATGGGAGATACGCAGTATTTT. The chain has TRBV18 and TRBJ2-3; D not resolved. Germline values: CDR1 KGHSH, CDR2 LQKENI. This CDR3 has 13 amino acids. Trimming cost V 0 bases and J 5 bases, with 6 bases left between them.

This sequence joins TRBV4-1 and TRBJ1-2; TRBD1 aligns across 7 bases. This CDR3 region has 15 residues. Germline V gene lookup returns CDR1 MGHRA and CDR2 YSYEKL. After removal of 4 bases from V and 2 bases from J, the junction contained 7 bases not matched to a gene. The CDR3 reads CASSRNPGQNYGYTF. CDR3 nucleotides: TGCGCCAGCAGCCGAAACCCGGGACAGAACTATGGCTACACCTTC.